This TCR beta chain was obtained from a study of cytomegalovirus exposure and HLA in healthy donors. Study-wide findings and caveats: Later on, a genetic analysis was performed. It linked a missense variant in DCLRE1C with V- and J-gene trimming of TCR beta.

The PCR contained 60 Vbeta and 13 Jbeta primers. Clones were sequenced by immunoSEQ multiplex PCR, and TCRdb holds only the in-frame ones, with some missing. Of some 140,000 clones in the sample, approximately 74% are singletons; the top ten hold around 4.1%. Deletions cut 3 bases from V and 9 bases from J, with 12 bases between. The CDR3 extends over 13 amino acids. Germline V gene lookup returns CDR1 MNHNS and CDR2 SASEGT. About this clone: Its antigen remains unidentified.

The source material was PBMCs. This sequence joins TRBV6-1 and TRBJ1-3; TRBD1 might be the D (5 bases). This TCR came from a man between 18 and 35 years old in good health and CMV-seropositive. The CDR3 DNA sequence: TGTGCCAGCAGTGATTTCAGGGTTGGCACCATATATTTT. Its protein product is CASSDFRVGTIYF.